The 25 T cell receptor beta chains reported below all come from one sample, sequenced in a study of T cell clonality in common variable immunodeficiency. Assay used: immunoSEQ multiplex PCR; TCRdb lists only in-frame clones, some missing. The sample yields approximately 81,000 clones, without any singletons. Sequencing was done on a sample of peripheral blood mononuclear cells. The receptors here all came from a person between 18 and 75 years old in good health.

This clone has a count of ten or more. The sequenced CDR3 bases are TGTGCCAGTAGTATCAGGCCCCCCACCGGGGAG. Amino acid sequence: CASSIRPPTGE. The entire CDR3 is CASSIRPPTGELFF. This rearrangement joins TRBV19 to TRBJ2-2; unclear D gene. The read ends 3 residues shy of where the CDR3 ends; the end is completed using the germline J gene. CDR1 LNHDA and CDR2 SQIVND come from the germline V gene (reference sequence). Deletions cut 3 bases from V and 4 bases from J, with 9 bases between. The CDR3 has 14 amino acids.

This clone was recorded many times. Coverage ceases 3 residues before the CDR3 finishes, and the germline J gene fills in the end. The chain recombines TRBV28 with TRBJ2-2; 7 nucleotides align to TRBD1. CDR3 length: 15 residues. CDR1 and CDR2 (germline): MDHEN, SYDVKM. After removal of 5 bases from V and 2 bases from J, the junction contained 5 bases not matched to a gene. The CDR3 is CASSLGTVNTGELFF. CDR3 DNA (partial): TGTGCCAGCAGTCTCGGGACAGTCAACACCGGGGAG.

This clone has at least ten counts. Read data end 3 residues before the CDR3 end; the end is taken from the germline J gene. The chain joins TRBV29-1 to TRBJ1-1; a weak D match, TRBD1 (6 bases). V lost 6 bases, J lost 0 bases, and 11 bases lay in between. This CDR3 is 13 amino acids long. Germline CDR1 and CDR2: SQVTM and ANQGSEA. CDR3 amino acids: CSVAGTLNTEAFF. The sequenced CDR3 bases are TGCAGCGTAGCCGGGACACTGAACACTGAA.

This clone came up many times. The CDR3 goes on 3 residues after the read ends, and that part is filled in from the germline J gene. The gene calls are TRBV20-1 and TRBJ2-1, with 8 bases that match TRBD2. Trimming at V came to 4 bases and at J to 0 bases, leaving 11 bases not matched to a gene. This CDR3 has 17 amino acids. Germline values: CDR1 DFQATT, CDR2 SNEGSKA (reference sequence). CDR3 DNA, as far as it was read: TGCAGTGCTATGGGAGGACTAGCCCTTACCTCCTACAATGAG. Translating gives CSAMGGLALTSYNE. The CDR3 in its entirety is CSAMGGLALTSYNEQFF.

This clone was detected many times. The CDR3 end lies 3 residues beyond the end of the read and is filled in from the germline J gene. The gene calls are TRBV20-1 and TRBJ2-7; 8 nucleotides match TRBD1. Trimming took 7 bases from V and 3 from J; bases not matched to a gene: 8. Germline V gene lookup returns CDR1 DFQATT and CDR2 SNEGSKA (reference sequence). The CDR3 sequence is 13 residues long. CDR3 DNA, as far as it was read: TGCAGTGTTAGGGGGACAGGACACTACGAG. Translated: CSVRGTGHYE. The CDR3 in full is CSVRGTGHYEQYF.

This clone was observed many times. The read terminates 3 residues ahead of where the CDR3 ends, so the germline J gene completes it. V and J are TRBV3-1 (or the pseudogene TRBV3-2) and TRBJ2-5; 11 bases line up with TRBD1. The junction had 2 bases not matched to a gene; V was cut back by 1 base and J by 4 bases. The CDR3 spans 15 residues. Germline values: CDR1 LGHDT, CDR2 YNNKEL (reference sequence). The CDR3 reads CASSQAGTGGETQYF. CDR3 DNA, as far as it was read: TGTGCCAGCAGCCAAGCCGGGACAGGGGGAGAGACC.

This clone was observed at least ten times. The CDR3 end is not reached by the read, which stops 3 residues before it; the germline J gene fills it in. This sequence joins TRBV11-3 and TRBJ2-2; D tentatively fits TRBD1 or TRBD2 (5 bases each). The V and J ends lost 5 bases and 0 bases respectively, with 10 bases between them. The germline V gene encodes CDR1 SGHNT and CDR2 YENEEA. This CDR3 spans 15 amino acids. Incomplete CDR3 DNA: TGTGCCAGCAGCCCCCAGGGAGCGAACACCGGGGAG. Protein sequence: CASSPQGANTGE. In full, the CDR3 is CASSPQGANTGELFF. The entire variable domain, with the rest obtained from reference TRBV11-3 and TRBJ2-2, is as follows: EAGVVQSPRYKIIEKKQPVAFWCNPISGHNTLYWYLQNLGQGPELLIRYENEEAVDDSQLPKDRFSAERLKGVDSTLKIQPAELGDSAVYLCASSPQGANTGELFFGEGSRLTVL.

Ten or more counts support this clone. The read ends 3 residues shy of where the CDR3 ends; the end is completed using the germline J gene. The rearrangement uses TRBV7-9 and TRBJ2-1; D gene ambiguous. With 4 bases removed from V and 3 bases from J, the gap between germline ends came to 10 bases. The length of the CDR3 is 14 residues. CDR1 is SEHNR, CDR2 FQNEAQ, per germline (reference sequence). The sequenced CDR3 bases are TGTGCCAGCAGCTCTAAACAGCTCTACAATGAG. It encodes CASSSKQLYNE. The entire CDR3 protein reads CASSSKQLYNEQFF.

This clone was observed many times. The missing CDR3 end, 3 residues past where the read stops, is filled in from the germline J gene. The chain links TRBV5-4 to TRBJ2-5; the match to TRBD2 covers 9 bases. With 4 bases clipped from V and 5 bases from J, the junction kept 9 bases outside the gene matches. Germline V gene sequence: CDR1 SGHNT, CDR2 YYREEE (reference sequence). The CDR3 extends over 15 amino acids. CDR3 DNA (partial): TGTGCCAGCAGCCCTAAGGTAGCGGGAGACGAGACC. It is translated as CASSPKVAGDET. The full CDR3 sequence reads CASSPKVAGDETQYF.

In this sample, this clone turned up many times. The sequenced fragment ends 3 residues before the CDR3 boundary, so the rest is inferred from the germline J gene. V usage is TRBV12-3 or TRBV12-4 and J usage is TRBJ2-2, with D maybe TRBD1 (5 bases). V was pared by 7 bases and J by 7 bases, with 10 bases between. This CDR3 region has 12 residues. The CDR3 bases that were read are TGTGCCAGCACTAGGGGCGGCGGGGAG. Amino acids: CASTRGGGE. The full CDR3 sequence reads CASTRGGGELFF.

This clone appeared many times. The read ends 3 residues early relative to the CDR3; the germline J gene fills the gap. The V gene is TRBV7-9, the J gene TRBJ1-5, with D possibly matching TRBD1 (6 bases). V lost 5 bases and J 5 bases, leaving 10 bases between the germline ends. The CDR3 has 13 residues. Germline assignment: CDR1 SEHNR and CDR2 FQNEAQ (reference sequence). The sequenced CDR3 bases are TGTGCCAGCAGCCTCGGACAGTATCAGCCC. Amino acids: CASSLGQYQP. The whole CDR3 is CASSLGQYQPQHF.

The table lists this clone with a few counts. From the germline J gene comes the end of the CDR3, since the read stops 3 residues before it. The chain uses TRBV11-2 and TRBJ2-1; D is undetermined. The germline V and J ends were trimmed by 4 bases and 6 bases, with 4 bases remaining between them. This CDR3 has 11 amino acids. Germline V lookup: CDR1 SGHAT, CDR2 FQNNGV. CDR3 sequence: CASSSLNEQFF. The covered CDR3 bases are TGTGCCAGCAGCTCCCTCAATGAG. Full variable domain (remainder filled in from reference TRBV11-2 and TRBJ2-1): EAGVAQSPRYKIIEKRQSVAFWCNPISGHATLYWYQQILGQGPKLLIQFQNNGVVDDSQLPKDRFSAERLKGVDSTLKIQPAKLEDSAVYLCASSSLNEQFFGPGTRLTVL.

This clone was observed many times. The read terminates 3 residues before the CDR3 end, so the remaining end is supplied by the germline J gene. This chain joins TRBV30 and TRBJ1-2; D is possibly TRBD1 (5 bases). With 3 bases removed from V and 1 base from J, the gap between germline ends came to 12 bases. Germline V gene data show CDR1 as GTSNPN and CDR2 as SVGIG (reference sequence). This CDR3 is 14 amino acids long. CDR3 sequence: CAWRFTGGNYGYTF. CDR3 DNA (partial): TGTGCCTGGAGGTTCACGGGGGGTAACTATGGC.

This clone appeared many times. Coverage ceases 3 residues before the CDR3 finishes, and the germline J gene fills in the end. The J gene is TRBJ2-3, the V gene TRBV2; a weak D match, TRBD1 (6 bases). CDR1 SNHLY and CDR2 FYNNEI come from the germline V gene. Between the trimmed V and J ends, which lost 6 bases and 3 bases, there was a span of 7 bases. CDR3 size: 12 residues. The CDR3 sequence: CASSQGTDTQYF. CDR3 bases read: TGTGCCAGCAGCCAGGGGACAGATACG.

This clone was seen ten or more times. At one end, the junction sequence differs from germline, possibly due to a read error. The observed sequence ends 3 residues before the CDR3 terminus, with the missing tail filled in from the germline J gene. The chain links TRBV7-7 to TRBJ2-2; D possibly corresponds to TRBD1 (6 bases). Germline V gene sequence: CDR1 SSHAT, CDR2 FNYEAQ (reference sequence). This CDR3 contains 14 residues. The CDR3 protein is CASSQGLNTGELFF. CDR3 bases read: TGTGCTAGCAGCCAGGGGTTGAACACCGGGGAG.

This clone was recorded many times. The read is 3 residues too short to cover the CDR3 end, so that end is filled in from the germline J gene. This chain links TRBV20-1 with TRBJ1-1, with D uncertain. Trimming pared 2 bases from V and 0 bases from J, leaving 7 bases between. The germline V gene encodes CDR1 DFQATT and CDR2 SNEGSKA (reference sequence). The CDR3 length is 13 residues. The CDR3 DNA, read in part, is TGCAGTGCTAGACACGACATGAACACTGAA. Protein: CSARHDMNTE. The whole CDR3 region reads CSARHDMNTEAFF.

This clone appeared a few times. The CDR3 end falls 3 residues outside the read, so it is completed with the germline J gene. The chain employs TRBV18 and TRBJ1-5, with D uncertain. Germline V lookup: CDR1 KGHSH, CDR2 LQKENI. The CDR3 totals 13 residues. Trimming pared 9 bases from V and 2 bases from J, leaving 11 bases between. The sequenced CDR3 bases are TGTGCCAGTTCGAATAGGGGCAATCAGCCC. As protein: CASSNRGNQP. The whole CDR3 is CASSNRGNQPQHF.

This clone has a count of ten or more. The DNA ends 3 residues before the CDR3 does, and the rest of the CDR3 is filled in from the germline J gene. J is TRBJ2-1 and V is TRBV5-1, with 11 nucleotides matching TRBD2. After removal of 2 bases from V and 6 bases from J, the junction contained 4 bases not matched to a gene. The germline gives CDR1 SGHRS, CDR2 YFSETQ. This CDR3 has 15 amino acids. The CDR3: CASSLPGLAANEQFF. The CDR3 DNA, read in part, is TGCGCCAGCAGCTTACCGGGACTAGCGGCCAATGAG.

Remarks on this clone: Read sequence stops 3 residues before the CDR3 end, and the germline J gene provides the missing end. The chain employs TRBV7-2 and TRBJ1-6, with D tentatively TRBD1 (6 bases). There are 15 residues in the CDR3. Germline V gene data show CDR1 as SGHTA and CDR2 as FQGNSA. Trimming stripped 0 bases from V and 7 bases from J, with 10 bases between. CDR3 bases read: TGTGCCAGCAGCTTAGCAGGGGGTGGGAATTCACCC. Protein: CASSLAGGGNSP. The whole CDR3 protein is CASSLAGGGNSPLHF.

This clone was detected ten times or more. CDR3 DNA, as far as it was read: TGTGCCAGCAGTGAAGCTTCGACGGGTGGACAGCCC. Translation: CASSEASTGGQP. The full CDR3 protein is CASSEASTGGQPQHF. The chain combines TRBV6-1 with TRBJ1-5; D gene unclear. With the read ending 3 residues before the CDR3 end, the germline J gene is used to fill in that end. V lost 0 bases and J lost 7, with 13 bases in between. The CDR3 consists of 15 residues. CDR1 and CDR2 (germline): MNHNS, SASEGT.

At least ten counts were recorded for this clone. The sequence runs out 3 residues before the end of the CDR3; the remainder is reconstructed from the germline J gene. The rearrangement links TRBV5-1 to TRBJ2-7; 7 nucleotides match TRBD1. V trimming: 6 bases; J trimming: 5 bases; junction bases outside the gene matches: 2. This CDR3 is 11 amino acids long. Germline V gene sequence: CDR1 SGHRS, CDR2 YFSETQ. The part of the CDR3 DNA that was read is TGCGCCAGCACGGGACAGCACGAG. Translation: CASTGQHE. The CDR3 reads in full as CASTGQHEQYF.

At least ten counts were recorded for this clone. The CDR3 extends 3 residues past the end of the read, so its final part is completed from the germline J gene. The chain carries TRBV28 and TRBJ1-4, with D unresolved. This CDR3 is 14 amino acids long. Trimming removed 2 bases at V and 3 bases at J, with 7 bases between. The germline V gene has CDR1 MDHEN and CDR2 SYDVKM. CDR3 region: CASSLGQANEKLFF. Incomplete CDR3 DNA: TGTGCCAGCAGTTTAGGGCAGGCTAATGAAAAA.

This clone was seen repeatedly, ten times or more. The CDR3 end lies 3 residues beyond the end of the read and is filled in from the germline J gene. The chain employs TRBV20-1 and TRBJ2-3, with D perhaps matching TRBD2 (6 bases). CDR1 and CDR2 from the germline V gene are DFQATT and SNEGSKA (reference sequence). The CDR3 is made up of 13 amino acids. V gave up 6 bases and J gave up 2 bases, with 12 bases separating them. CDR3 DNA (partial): TGCAGTGCCGATGGGGGGACCACAGATACG. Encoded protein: CSADGGTTDT. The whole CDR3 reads CSADGGTTDTQYF.

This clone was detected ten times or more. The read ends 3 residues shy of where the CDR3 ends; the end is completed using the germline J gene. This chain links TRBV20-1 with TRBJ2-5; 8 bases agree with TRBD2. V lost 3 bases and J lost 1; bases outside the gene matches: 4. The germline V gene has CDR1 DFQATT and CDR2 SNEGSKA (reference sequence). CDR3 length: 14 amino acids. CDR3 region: CSASLAGLQETQYF. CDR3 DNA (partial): TGCAGTGCTAGCTTAGCGGGGCTCCAAGAGACC.

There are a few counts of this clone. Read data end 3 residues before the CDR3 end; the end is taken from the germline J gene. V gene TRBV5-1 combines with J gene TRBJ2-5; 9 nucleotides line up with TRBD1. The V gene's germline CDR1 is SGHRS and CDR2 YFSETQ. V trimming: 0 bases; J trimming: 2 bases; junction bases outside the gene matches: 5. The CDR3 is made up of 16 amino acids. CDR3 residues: CASSLGDREVQETQYF. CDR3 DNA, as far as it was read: TGCGCCAGCAGCTTGGGGGACAGGGAGGTTCAAGAGACC.